This T cell receptor beta chain is drawn from a study of blood T cell repertoires in COVID-19. Study overall: Acute and convalescent COVID-19 samples came from the United States, Italy and Spain. PBMCs, B-cell-depleted T cells, or T cells were the source of the cDNA or gDNA that made up the material.

Per the original methods: Reference gene primer amplification gave estimated nucleated cell counts. Clones were read by immunoSEQ multiplex PCR, and TCRdb kept only the in-frame ones, dropping some. The D gene and trimming were derived from the DNA, and the V and J assignments and clone size from that table. The sample contains approximately 170,000 clones, 75% to 85% of which appear only once. Per the germline V gene, CDR1 is LGHNA and CDR2 is YSLEER. V lost 6 bases to trimming and J lost 2 bases; unmatched junction nucleotides: 2. This CDR3 has 14 amino acids. Sample: peripheral blood. This TCR came from a human donor in a cohort sampled during active COVID-19. The rearrangement uses TRBV4-3 and TRBJ2-2; 8 nucleotides match TRBD2. CDR3 residues: CASSRGGNTGELFF. The CDR3 DNA is TGCGCCAGCAGTCGGGGGGGCAACACCGGGGAGCTGTTTTTT.